The 14 T cell receptor beta chains given below trace back to one sample, sequenced in a study of T-cell memory formation after mild COVID-19. TCRdb redid the calling of the 5' RACE reads with MiXCR, one entry per CDR3 protein. The sample lists 25,000 to 35,000 distinct CDR3 sequences; approximately 7% were seen once. The sequenced material came from PBMCs or a T cell subset sorted from them (not recorded which). The receptor source for this set is an adult woman who had mild COVID-19 (a few samples of this study predate the infection). Cell type and time point are not known.

At least ten counts were recorded for this clonotype. The chain carries TRBV25-1 and TRBJ2-7, with 9 bases fitting TRBD1. Germline trimming cut 3 bases from V and 7 bases from J; bases unmatched to any gene: 7. CDR3 length: 14 residues. Germline values: CDR1 MGHDK, CDR2 SYGVNS. The CDR3 reads CASSDFGTGSEQYF. The CDR3 DNA reads TGTGCCAGCAGTGATTTCGGGACAGGGAGTGAGCAGTACTTC.

This clonotype showed up many times. The V gene is TRBV12-3 or TRBV12-4, the J gene TRBJ2-3; possibly TRBD1 or TRBD2 for D (5 bases each). CDR3 length equals 14 residues. Between the trimmed V and J ends, which lost 5 bases and 6 bases, there was a span of 15 bases. The CDR3 DNA reads TGTGCCAGCAGTCGAAGGGGCCGGGACGATACGCAGTATTTT. Residues: CASSRRGRDDTQYF.

The chain links TRBV6-6 to TRBJ1-5; maybe TRBD1 (6 bases). This CDR3 is 17 amino acids long. With 6 bases removed from V and 2 bases from J, the gap between germline ends came to 20 bases. In germline, CDR1 is MNHNY, CDR2 SVGAGI (reference sequence). The CDR3 bases are TGTGCCAGCAGCAAAGCGACAGGCGGGGAGGGCAATCAGCCCCAGCATTTT. As protein: CASSKATGGEGNQPQHF.

This clonotype was detected many times. The gene calls are TRBV15 and TRBJ1-4; a weak D match, TRBD1 (6 bases). In germline, CDR1 is LNHNV, CDR2 YYDKDF (reference sequence). This CDR3 comprises 15 residues. Trimming cost V 2 bases and J 6 bases, with 13 bases left between them. The DNA of the CDR3 is TGTGCCACCAGCAGAACACAGGGCGGATATGAAAAACTGTTTTTT. Translation gives CATSRTQGGYEKLFF.

This clonotype was counted at least ten times. The V call is TRBV2, the J call TRBJ1-6; D ambiguous. The CDR3 is made up of 15 amino acids. Germline lookup yields CDR1 SNHLY and CDR2 FYNNEI. V lost 6 bases and J 7 bases, leaving 16 bases between the germline ends. The CDR3 sequence: CASSDPGTRNSPLHF. The CDR3 nucleotides are TGTGCCAGCAGCGACCCGGGAACGAGGAATTCACCCCTCCACTTT. The full variable domain, completed using reference TRBV2 and TRBJ1-6, is EPEVTQTPSHQVTQMGQEVILRCVPISNHLYFYWYRQILGQKVEFLVSFYNNEISEKSEIFDDQFSVERPDGSNFTLKIRSTKLEDSAMYFCASSDPGTRNSPLHFGNGTRLTVT.

This clonotype was found many times. The chain carries TRBV29-1 and TRBJ2-3, with TRBD2 matching over 14 bases. CDR3 length: 16 amino acids. Germline trimming cut 3 bases from V and 5 bases from J; bases unmatched to any gene: 7. Per the germline V gene, CDR1 is SQVTM and CDR2 is ANQGSEA. CDR3 DNA: TGCAGCGTTGAGAGACTAGCGGGAGGGATTGGAGATACGCAGTATTTT. This gives the protein CSVERLAGGIGDTQYF.

This clonotype was picked up many times. CDR3 coding DNA: TGTGCCAGCAGCTTAGGTCCTAGCGGAGAGCAGTTCTTC. This codes for CASSLGPSGEQFF. The chain has TRBV7-8 and TRBJ2-1, with 7 bases aligning to TRBD2. Germline CDR1 SGHVS, CDR2 FQNEAQ. The CDR3 spans 13 residues. J lost 10 bases, V lost 1 base, and 4 bases had no gene match.

This clonotype was counted many times. The chain employs TRBV6-5 and TRBJ2-2, with 7 bases identical to TRBD1. Germline V gene data show CDR1 as MNHEY and CDR2 as SVGAGI. The CDR3 is 13 residues long. V was pared by 6 bases and J by 6 bases, with 4 bases of the junction left unmatched. CDR3 in amino acids: CASRNRGSGELFF. The CDR3 DNA follows: TGTGCCAGCAGGAACAGGGGTTCCGGGGAGCTGTTTTTT.

This clonotype was counted ten times or more. The rearrangement links TRBV11-3 to TRBJ2-1; 9 bases line up with TRBD2. V lost 0 bases to trimming and J lost 6 bases; unmatched junction nucleotides: 9. The CDR3 runs to 17 residues. Germline CDR1 and CDR2: SGHNT and YENEEA. CDR3 sequence (DNA): TGTGCCAGCAGCTTAGATGTGATTCTAGCGGGAACCAATGAGCAGTTCTTC. Protein product: CASSLDVILAGTNEQFF.

This clonotype was recorded many times. The DNA for the CDR3 is TGTGCCAGCAGTCGCATAGCTAGCACAGATACGCAGTATTTT. Residues: CASSRIASTDTQYF. The J gene is TRBJ2-3, the V gene TRBV6-5; D not certain. This CDR3 is built from 14 residues. Looked up from germline, CDR1 is MNHEY and CDR2 is SVGAGI. Trimming stripped 5 bases from V and 0 bases from J, with 9 bases between.

This clonotype was recorded many times. This chain connects TRBV7-6 to TRBJ2-5; D may be TRBD2 (5 bases). The CDR3 runs 15 residues. Germline V gene sequence: CDR1 SGHVS, CDR2 FNYEAQ. V dropped 0 bases and J dropped 1 base, with 9 bases sitting between them. CDR3 in DNA: TGTGCCAGCAGCTTAGCTAGCCGGGGCCAAGAGACCCAGTACTTC. Translating gives CASSLASRGQETQYF.

This clonotype was observed at least ten times. J is TRBJ1-4 and V is TRBV28, with 7 bases identical to TRBD1. There are 14 residues in the CDR3. V was clipped by 6 bases and J by 6 bases; unmatched bases: 7. CDR1 is MDHEN, CDR2 SYDVKM, per germline. Here the CDR3 reads CASRAQGGDEKLFF. CDR3 nucleotides: TGTGCCAGCAGGGCTCAGGGGGGGGATGAAAAACTGTTTTTT.

This clonotype was detected ten times or more. The gene calls are TRBV20-1 and TRBJ2-5; 12 bases align to TRBD2. CDR3 size: 16 residues. Per germline, CDR1 DFQATT and CDR2 SNEGSKA (reference sequence). The trim removed 6 bases at V and 0 bases at J, leaving 8 bases unmatched. CDR3 amino acids: CSARPLAGGDQETQYF. CDR3 nucleotides: TGCAGTGCGAGGCCCCTAGCGGGGGGGGACCAAGAGACCCAGTACTTC.

The gene calls are TRBV12-5 and TRBJ2-5; D is ambiguous. The ends were cut back, 4 bases at V and 3 bases at J, with 15 bases in the middle. CDR1 is LGHNT and CDR2 is FRNRAP in the germline V gene. This CDR3 has 15 residues. The CDR3 DNA is TGTGCTAGTGGTTCGTGGTCCAGCGAGGAAGAGACCCAGTACTTC. It encodes CASGSWSSEEETQYF.